Listed here are 32 T cell receptor beta chains from one sample, sequenced in a study of T cell responses to AZD1222 COVID-19 vaccine. Produced via immunoSEQ multiplex PCR; TCRdb's table is partial and in-frame only. Of 100,000 or so clones in the sample, roughly 90% were seen once. This specimen consisted of peripheral blood, obtained on day 0 of AZD1222 vaccination. Receptor source: an adult in good health.

The chain combines TRBV15 with TRBJ1-2; tentative D call: TRBD1 (5 bases). The CDR3 runs 13 residues. V was pared by 7 bases and J by 4 bases, with 13 bases between. CDR1 and CDR2 from the germline V gene are LNHNV and YYDKDF (reference sequence). The CDR3 nucleotides read TGTGCCACCACTAACGGGGCGGGCTATGGCTACACCTTC. Its translation is CATTNGAGYGYTF.

The rearrangement links TRBV20-1 to TRBJ1-5; D is unresolved. CDR1 DFQATT and CDR2 SNEGSKA come from the germline V gene (reference sequence). The V end was cut by 3 bases, the J end by 4 bases, with 10 bases between. The CDR3 is 13 amino acids. The CDR3, as DNA: TGCAGTGCTAGTGGGGTTCGGAATCAGCCCCAGCATTTT. Amino acid sequence: CSASGVRNQPQHF.

Details on this clone: Other DNA variants within this sample encode the same CDR3. The rearrangement uses TRBV15 and TRBJ1-3, with 7 nucleotides matching TRBD1. This CDR3 has 16 residues. V dropped 0 bases and J dropped 2; count of bases not matched to a gene: 4. Germline V gives CDR1 LNHNV, CDR2 YYDKDF (reference sequence). CDR3 amino acids: CATSRDRGTAGNTIYF. The CDR3 DNA sequence: TGTGCCACCAGCAGAGATCGAGGGACAGCTGGAAACACCATATATTTT.

The V call is TRBV19, the J call TRBJ1-5; maybe TRBD1 (5 bases). Looked up from germline, CDR1 is LNHDA and CDR2 is SQIVND (reference sequence). Trimming cost V 3 bases and J 0 bases, with 9 bases left between them. The CDR3 is made up of 15 amino acids. CDR3 sequence reads: CASSISTDSNQPQHF. The CDR3 DNA reads TGTGCCAGTAGTATCTCGACAGATAGCAATCAGCCCCAGCATTTT.

This CDR3 reads CASSEGTIYGYTF. In DNA form, the CDR3 reads TGTGCCAGCAGTGAGGGCACCATCTATGGCTACACCTTC. This chain joins TRBV6-1 and TRBJ1-2; D uncertain. This CDR3 comprises 13 residues. V lost 3 bases, J lost 4 bases, and 9 bases lay in between. Germline CDR1 MNHNS, CDR2 SASEGT.

J is TRBJ1-5 and V is TRBV6-5; no reliable D call. Germline V gene data show CDR1 as MNHEY and CDR2 as SVGAGI. There are 14 residues in the CDR3. With 8 bases removed from V and 0 bases from J, the gap between germline ends came to 11 bases. The CDR3 here is CASGPWDSNQPQHF. Written as DNA, the CDR3 is TGTGCCAGCGGGCCTTGGGATAGCAATCAGCCCCAGCATTTT.

This sequence joins TRBV5-6 and TRBJ2-2; D call uncertain. Trimming took 0 bases from V and 3 from J, leaving 9 bases between them. Germline-derived CDR1 and CDR2 are SGHDT and YYEEEE. The CDR3 loop spans 15 amino acids. The CDR3 DNA follows: TGTGCCAGCAGCTTGGTCTCCCTGGACACCGGGGAGCTGTTTTTT. It specifies CASSLVSLDTGELFF.

The rearrangement links TRBV19 to TRBJ1-2; the D is unclear. Trimming took 4 bases from V and 3 from J, leaving 12 bases between them. Germline V gene lookup returns CDR1 LNHDA and CDR2 SQIVND (reference sequence). The CDR3 covers 14 residues. CDR3 sequence: CASSTSWSDYGYTF. The CDR3 nucleotides are TGTGCCAGTAGTACCAGTTGGTCGGACTATGGCTACACCTTC.

This clone was counted once. The V call is TRBV30, the J call TRBJ1-2; D unclear. The CDR3 length is 15 residues. The V end lost 3 bases, the J end lost 0 bases, and 14 bases lay between the germline ends. CDR1 GTSNPN and CDR2 SVGIG come from the germline V gene (reference sequence). The CDR3 region is CAWSFWLGSNYGYTF. The CDR3 bases are TGTGCCTGGAGCTTTTGGTTAGGGTCTAACTATGGCTACACCTTC.

The sample holds a few counts of this clone. This chain uses TRBV3-1 (or the pseudogene TRBV3-2) with TRBJ2-7; D unresolved. The CDR3 is made up of 12 amino acids. V lost 4 bases to trimming and J lost 7 bases, with 11 bases between them. Germline V gene data show CDR1 as LGHDT and CDR2 as YNNKEL (reference sequence). CDR3 nucleotides: TGTGCCAGCAGCCGCATTCTGGGTGAGCAGTACTTC. It codes for CASSRILGEQYF.

The J gene is TRBJ2-3, the V gene TRBV5-1; D gene uncertain. The germline V and J ends were trimmed by 3 bases and 2 bases, with 13 bases remaining between them. This CDR3 is 15 amino acids long. Germline CDR1 is SGHRS and CDR2 is YFSETQ. This chain's CDR3 is CASSSDGFPTDTQYF. The CDR3 nucleotides read TGCGCCAGCAGCTCGGACGGATTTCCCACAGATACGCAGTATTTT.

The V gene is TRBV27, the J gene TRBJ2-3; 11 bases are a match to TRBD2. CDR1 MNHEY and CDR2 SMNVEV come from the germline V gene (reference sequence). CDR3 length equals 15 residues. Unmatched junction bases numbered 3, after V lost 6 bases and J lost 1 base. Here the CDR3 DNA reads TGTGCCAGCAGAGTACTAGCGGGGGGCACAGATACGCAGTATTTT. Its protein product is CASRVLAGGTDTQYF.

This sequence joins TRBV5-1 and TRBJ2-7; D gene ambiguous. The V end was cut by 5 bases, the J end by 3 bases, with 6 bases between. Germline V gives CDR1 SGHRS, CDR2 YFSETQ. CDR3 length equals 11 residues. The DNA for the CDR3 is TGCGCCAGCAGGTCAAGCTACGAGCAGTACTTC. This translates into CASRSSYEQYF.

J is TRBJ1-6 and V is TRBV30; D might be TRBD1 (6 bases). The CDR3 contains 13 residues. CDR1 and CDR2 from the germline V gene are GTSNPN and SVGIG (reference sequence). V lost 2 bases to trimming and J lost 9 bases, with 11 bases between them. The CDR3 DNA is TGTGCCTGGAGTATGGGGGCGTTTTCACCCCTCCACTTT. Translating it yields CAWSMGAFSPLHF.

This chain connects TRBV5-6 to TRBJ2-5; tentative D call: TRBD1 (6 bases). The CDR3 totals 14 residues. Germline V gives CDR1 SGHDT, CDR2 YYEEEE. V lost 0 bases and J lost 1, with 7 bases in between. The CDR3 is CASSLVRGQETQYF. CDR3 DNA: TGTGCCAGCAGCTTGGTCAGGGGCCAAGAGACCCAGTACTTC.

The CDR3 region is CASQDRAYGYTF. The CDR3 DNA is TGTGCCAGCCAGGACAGGGCGTATGGCTACACCTTC. The chain links TRBV28 to TRBJ1-2; 8 nucleotides line up with TRBD1. Germline assignment: CDR1 MDHEN and CDR2 SYDVKM. The CDR3 runs to 12 residues. The ends lost 8 bases at V and 5 bases at J; junction bases unmatched: 4.

The rearrangement uses TRBV28 and TRBJ1-6; possibly TRBD1 for D (6 bases). V shed 6 bases and J shed 3 bases, with 15 bases lying between them. CDR3 length: 16 residues. The germline CDR1 and CDR2 sequences are MDHEN and SYDVKM. This CDR3 is CASRKDRTGYNSPLHF. CDR3 bases: TGTGCCAGCAGAAAGGACAGAACAGGCTATAATTCACCCCTCCACTTT.

CDR3 sequence reads: CASSGRGPSEEQYF. The CDR3 nucleotides read TGTGCCAGCAGCGGCCGGGGTCCGAGTGAGGAGCAGTACTTC. The chain couples TRBV9 to TRBJ2-7, with D possibly being TRBD2 (5 bases). V gave up 3 bases and J gave up 7 bases, with 17 bases separating them. This CDR3 region has 14 residues. Germline CDR1 is SGDLS and CDR2 is YYNGEE. Full variable domain (rest looked up from reference TRBV9 and TRBJ2-7): DSGVTQTPKHLITATGQRVTLRCSPRSGDLSVYWYQQSLDQGLQFLIQYYNGEERAKGNILERFSAQQFPDLHSELNLSSLELGDSALYFCASSGRGPSEEQYFGPGTRLTVT.

This chain links TRBV28 with TRBJ1-5, with D perhaps matching TRBD1 (5 bases). Trimming removed 6 bases at V and 3 bases at J, with 12 bases between. Germline loops: CDR1 MDHEN, CDR2 SYDVKM. CDR3 length: 14 amino acids. CDR3 protein: CASSSDRTNQPQHF. In DNA, the CDR3 is TGTGCCAGCAGCTCCGACAGAACCAATCAGCCCCAGCATTTT.

The rearrangement joins TRBV5-6 to TRBJ2-7, with 7 bases lining up with TRBD1. The CDR3 has 15 amino acids. The J segment lost 0 bases and the V segment lost 0 bases, leaving 3 bases of the junction unmatched. Germline values: CDR1 SGHDT, CDR2 YYEEEE. This chain's CDR3 is CASSLDRGPSYEQYF. The CDR3 DNA reads TGTGCCAGCAGCTTGGACAGGGGACCCTCCTACGAGCAGTACTTC.

This sequence joins TRBV12-3 or TRBV12-4 and TRBJ2-5, with D tentatively TRBD2 (6 bases). CDR3 length: 13 amino acids. Trimming stripped 2 bases from V and 5 bases from J, with 9 bases between. CDR3 DNA sequence: TGTGCCAGCAGTTTATTGGGGGGTGAGACCCAGTACTTC. This sequence encodes CASSLLGGETQYF.

V gene TRBV12-5 combines with J gene TRBJ2-3; D remains ambiguous. The CDR3 contains 15 residues. CDR1 is LGHNT, CDR2 FRNRAP, per germline. V was clipped by 0 bases and J by 0 bases, with 7 bases between them. This chain's CDR3 is CASGLVHGSTDTQYF. The CDR3 region has the DNA TGTGCTAGTGGTTTGGTACACGGGAGCACAGATACGCAGTATTTT.

In its sample, this clone was seen a few times. The genes are TRBV12-5 and TRBJ1-2; perhaps TRBD1 as D (6 bases). Germline V gene data show CDR1 as LGHNT and CDR2 as FRNRAP. The CDR3 extends over 13 amino acids. The ends were cut back, 6 bases at V and 2 bases at J, with 10 bases in the middle. The CDR3 here is CASGIGTNYGYTF. CDR3 DNA: TGTGCTAGTGGAATCGGGACAAACTATGGCTACACCTTC.

The chain couples TRBV24-1 to TRBJ2-4, with TRBD1 as a possible D gene (5 bases). The CDR3 has 18 amino acids. Trimming stripped 0 bases from V and 0 bases from J, with 14 bases between. Germline CDR1 KGHDR, CDR2 SFDVKD. Here the CDR3 DNA reads TGTGCCACCAGTGATTTGGCGGTTTGGGGCCAAGCCAAAAACATTCAGTACTTC. Its protein is CATSDLAVWGQAKNIQYF.

V usage is TRBV4-1 and J usage is TRBJ2-7; no reliable D call. The germline CDR1 and CDR2 sequences are MGHRA and YSYEKL. Trimming took 0 bases from V and 3 from J, leaving 9 bases between them. The CDR3 contains 14 residues. The CDR3 region is CASSQDPTDYEQYF. The CDR3 DNA is TGCGCCAGCAGCCAAGATCCAACAGACTACGAGCAGTACTTC.

V usage is TRBV7-9 and J usage is TRBJ1-1; tentative D call: TRBD1 (5 bases). The CDR3 has 13 amino acids. Germline V gives CDR1 SEHNR, CDR2 FQNEAQ (reference sequence). V was pared by 4 bases and J by 3 bases, with 9 bases between. CDR3: CASSSQGDTEAFF. Written as DNA, the CDR3 is TGTGCCAGCAGCTCTCAGGGAGACACTGAAGCTTTCTTT.

The chain is built from TRBV4-2 and TRBJ2-1; 11 bases are a match to TRBD1. Germline CDR1 and CDR2: LGHNA and YNFKEQ. This CDR3 is 16 amino acids long. The trim removed 3 bases at V and 0 bases at J, leaving 1 base unmatched. The CDR3 nucleotides read TGTGCCAGCAGCCAGGGGACAGGGGGCTCCTACAATGAGCAGTTCTTC. It is translated as CASSQGTGGSYNEQFF.

V gene TRBV28 combines with J gene TRBJ1-5, with no clear D. The CDR3 is 13 amino acids. From germline, CDR1 is MDHEN and CDR2 SYDVKM. Trimming left V 3 bases short and J 1 base short, with 4 bases between. The CDR3 sequence is CASSFRSNQPQHF. The CDR3 region has the DNA TGTGCCAGCAGTTTTCGGAGCAATCAGCCCCAGCATTTT. The whole variable domain, remainder taken from reference TRBV28 and TRBJ1-5, is DVKVTQSSRYLVKRTGEKVFLECVQDMDHENMFWYRQDPGLGLRLIYFSYDVKMKEKGDIPEGYSVSREKKERFSLILESASTNQTSMYLCASSFRSNQPQHFGDGTRLSIL.

V is TRBV19 and J is TRBJ2-2; 7 positions match TRBD1. V lost 9 bases and J lost 3; bases outside the gene matches: 4. The germline CDR1 and CDR2 sequences are LNHDA and SQIVND (reference sequence). CDR3 size: 13 residues. The CDR3 DNA reads TGTGCCAGCACAGGACAGGACACCGGGGAGCTGTTTTTT. Its protein is CASTGQDTGELFF.

This chain joins TRBV9 and TRBJ2-5; 10 bases line up with TRBD2. V lost 1 base to trimming and J lost 3 bases; unmatched junction nucleotides: 12. This CDR3 has 18 amino acids. Germline CDR1 SGDLS, CDR2 YYNGEE. The CDR3 DNA reads TGTGCCAGCAGCGTATCCCTAGCGGGGGCCTCTGGGGAAGAGACCCAGTACTTC. Residues: CASSVSLAGASGEETQYF. Looking up the rest from reference TRBV9 and TRBJ2-5 gives the full variable domain: DSGVTQTPKHLITATGQRVTLRCSPRSGDLSVYWYQQSLDQGLQFLIQYYNGEERAKGNILERFSAQQFPDLHSELNLSSLELGDSALYFCASSVSLAGASGEETQYFGPGTRLLVL.

The chain combines TRBV30 with TRBJ2-7; 10 bases align to TRBD1. The CDR3 consists of 12 residues. V shed 5 bases, J shed 2 bases, and the junction held 0 bases outside the gene matches. CDR1 GTSNPN and CDR2 SVGIG come from the germline V gene (reference sequence). CDR3 sequence: CAWGQGAYEQYF. The DNA of the CDR3 is TGTGCCTGGGGACAGGGGGCCTACGAGCAGTACTTC.

The J gene is TRBJ1-3, the V gene TRBV9; TRBD1 matches 8 bases. This CDR3 spans 15 amino acids. After removal of 3 bases from V and 8 bases from J, the junction contained 10 bases not matched to a gene. Germline V gene data show CDR1 as SGDLS and CDR2 as YYNGEE. CDR3 nucleotide sequence: TGTGCCAGCAGCGACACAACGGACAGGGTAGACACCATATATTTT. Translation gives CASSDTTDRVDTIYF.